Detailed here is one T cell receptor beta chain. The antigen is undetermined. A multiplex PCR was run with 60 Vbeta primers and 13 Jbeta primers. Method: immunoSEQ multiplex PCR; TCRdb's copy keeps in-frame clones and lacks some. This table holds under 300,000 clones, more than 55% found once. With 4 bases removed from V and 5 bases from J, the gap between germline ends came to 18 bases. The CDR3 spans 16 residues. Per germline, CDR1 KGHSH and CDR2 LQKENI. These data originate in a study of cytomegalovirus exposure and HLA in healthy donors. Findings of the study overall: It was taken for granted in presence/absence analyses that sequencing depth across donors was roughly uniform.

The sequencing sample was made of PBMCs. V and J are TRBV18 and TRBJ1-5; D might be TRBD1 (6 bases). The origin of this receptor is a female donor in good health and CMV-seronegative. Written as DNA, the CDR3 is TGTGCCAGCTCACTTACCCAGGGGAGTGCGGATCAGCCCCAGCATTTT. The encoded protein is CASSLTQGSADQPQHF.